Sequencing of this T cell receptor beta chain was carried out in a study of T cells in Graves' hyperthyroidism and ophthalmopathy (dated by TCRdb to the late 2010s). Some background on the complete study: To identify distinguishing TCR V-J signatures, a discovery cohort of some 100 patients was used, comprising 43 with Graves' ophthalmopathy and approximately 58 with stable Graves' hyperthyroidism. After blood sampling, hyperthyroidism patients were treated with methimazole at a starting dose of 30 mg daily, and ophthalmopathy patients were treated with high-dose intravenous methylprednisolone. Prospective prediction of ophthalmopathy was tested in an independent validation cohort consisting of 18 to 20 hyperthyroidism patients and around 16 patients who later progressed to ophthalmopathy. The paper reports TCR Vbeta CDR3 sequencing of about 140 peripheral blood samples: under 45 ophthalmopathy, fewer than 85 hyperthyroidism and approximately 17 progressor patients. Thyroid tissue and blood T-cell repertoires from six Graves' hyperthyroidism patients were also compared in the study. The roughly 100 discovery patients were randomly divided into training and test sets at a 7:3 ratio. Study-wide conclusions, independent of this receptor: In validation, the model predicted progression to ophthalmopathy a median of around six months before onset, with roughly 70% sensitivity and roughly 72% specificity. A 13 V-J signature model separated ophthalmopathy from stable hyperthyroidism, with around 91% sensitivity and about 81% specificity in cross-validation and 80%/75% in testing. Sample size was not statistically predetermined, and blinding of investigators to group allocation was not performed. Most expanded thyroid clonotypes (frequency above 0.001) were also detected in blood, a finding suggesting that blood repertoires may reflect thyroid immune responses.

Any patient with an uncontrolled infection, another autoimmune disease, pregnancy or lactation was excluded. Diagnoses relied on clinical symptoms, serum thyroxine and TRAb, thyroid ultrasound and orbital computed tomography. Trizol reagent was used to extract total RNA, and RNA quality was then checked on an Agilent 2100 Bioanalyzer. Amplification of TCR beta CDR3 regions was carried out from RNA transcripts. For the first round of RT-PCR on the TCR CDR3, the HTBI primer set was used together with the Qiagen OneStep RT-PCR kit. The libraries were constructed in a second round of multiplex PCR and then size-selected and purified. Paired-end sequencing of the libraries was performed with 100 bp reads on an Illumina HiSeq2000. The study's own analysis went as follows. SOAPnuke was used to process the raw data, removing reads that contained adapters or uncalled bases, had a mean Phred below 15, or lacked an exact match to the constant primer or identifier. COPE v1.2.5 was used to merge high-quality paired reads, and clonotypes were defined as unique nucleotide sequences. MiTCR v1.1 was used to align clonotypes to the IMGT TRBV, TRBD and TRBJ reference segments. Only V-J combinations with frequency above 0.0001, covering 99% to 99.2% of repertoires, were analysed. The TCS score was defined as the ratio of F50 (clonal expansion) to E x V (chaos), calculated using BLOSUM62-based TCRdist between CDR3 peptides within each V-J. Welch's t-statistics and random forest reduced some 510 V-J features to 10 to 15, which were used in a naive Bayes classifier (R e1071). The Morisita-Horn index was used to measure how similar the thyroid and blood repertoires were. TCRdb applied fastp at Q25 and MiXCR to the public reads, then kept only in-frame beta chains. CDR3 protein duplicates are merged, each entry listing the most common genes and DNA. V and J calls and clone size were set by TCRdb, not the authors. The sample table shows around 660,000 distinct CDR3 sequences, and just under 45% are seen once. Less than 8.5% of the sample is held by the ten biggest clonotypes.

The CDR3 holds 14 amino acids from the cysteine to the phenylalanine. Of the read, only the CDR3 DNA is kept; its 42 bases are in frame from base 1. CDR1 and CDR2 are drawn from the germline V gene: SGHVS, FQNEAQ. At the junction V is shortened by 1 base and J by 3 bases, with 10 bases in between. This clonotype was seen at least ten times. Its specific antigen is unknown. Per-base qualities were not stored, and no clone one base away is much larger. The sequencing input was peripheral blood or thyroid tissue (not recorded which). The TCR was taken from an adult man with Graves' disease, either hyperthyroidism or ophthalmopathy (not recorded which). The chain couples TRBV7-8 to TRBJ2-7; TRBD2 is perhaps the D gene, given 6 matching bases. The encoded CDR3 is CASSLGAGFYEQYF. The nucleotides read TGTGCCAGCAGCTTAGGCGCGGGATTCTACGAGCAGTACTTC.